This T cell receptor beta chain is from a study of T cell responses to AZD1222 COVID-19 vaccine. CDR1 is SGHRS and CDR2 is YFSETQ in the germline V gene. This CDR3 has 15 residues. V dropped 2 bases and J dropped 0; count of bases not matched to a gene: 2. As regards this clone: Its antigen is currently unknown.

The study, taken as a whole, reports: Nearly half of spike-specific TCRs reportedly target unmutated variant regions. There were mostly white British donors and more females than males, and clonal diversity was possibly underestimated.

Assay: immunoSEQ multiplex PCR; the TCRdb copy retains only in-frame clones and omits some. Of some 170,000 clones listed, approximately 88% are singletons. This receptor was obtained from an adult who received the AZD1222 COVID-19 vaccine. Source: peripheral blood, taken 28 days after the second AZD1222 dose. The chain combines TRBV5-1 with TRBJ1-3; the match to TRBD1 covers 7 bases. CDR3: CASSLQGTSGNTIYF. The CDR3 DNA reads as TGCGCCAGCAGCTTACAGGGGACCTCTGGAAACACCATATATTTT.